Following are 10 T cell receptor beta chains from one sample sequenced in a study of T cell clonotyping in hematopoietic cell transplantation. The table came from immunoSEQ multiplex PCR; TCRdb's copy has only in-frame clones and leaves some out. The table lists 11,000 or so clones, roughly 53% of them singletons. Material for sequencing was peripheral blood mononuclear cells. Receptor source: a man between 45 and 60 years old in good health. Some clones in this sample may be carry-over from other donors' samples.

This clone has just a few counts. CDR3 sequence (DNA): TGTGCCAGTAGTATCGCGCCCGGTCAGCCCCAGCATTTT. Translation: CASSIAPGQPQHF. The rearrangement uses TRBV19 and TRBJ1-5; no firm D call. Germline-derived CDR1 and CDR2 are LNHDA and SQIVND (reference sequence). V lost 3 bases, J lost 6 bases, and 9 bases lay in between. The CDR3 has 13 amino acids.

This chain joins TRBV7-9 and TRBJ2-7; 7 nucleotides line up with TRBD1. CDR1 and CDR2 (germline): SEHNR, FQNEAQ (reference sequence). J lost 3 bases, V lost 5 bases, and 7 bases had no gene match. CDR3 size: 14 residues. CDR3 nucleotide sequence: TGTGCCAGCAGCGTAACCGGGACAGTCTACGAGCAGTACTTC. Its translation: CASSVTGTVYEQYF.

V is TRBV27 and J is TRBJ2-7; 11 bases fit TRBD1. Germline V gives CDR1 MNHEY, CDR2 SMNVEV (reference sequence). V lost 3 bases and J lost 2; bases outside the gene matches: 3. The CDR3 runs 15 residues. The CDR3 protein is CASSLKGQGAYEQYF. The CDR3 DNA is TGTGCCAGCAGTTTGAAGGGACAGGGGGCCTACGAGCAGTACTTC.

This chain's CDR3 is CASSLGYRDYGYTF. CDR3 in DNA: TGTGCCAGCAGCTTAGGGTACAGGGACTATGGCTACACCTTC. The chain recombines TRBV7-2 with TRBJ1-2; D possibly corresponds to TRBD1 (6 bases). Trimming pared 1 base from V and 3 bases from J, leaving 9 bases between. CDR1 is SGHTA, CDR2 FQGNSA, per germline. The CDR3 length is 14 residues.

V usage is TRBV29-1 and J usage is TRBJ2-5, with 7 nucleotides matching TRBD1. The CDR3 length is 12 residues. Per germline, CDR1 SQVTM and CDR2 ANQGSEA. J was trimmed by 4 bases and V by 6 bases; bases with no gene match: 5. CDR3: CSVSTGRETQYF. Here the CDR3 DNA reads TGCAGCGTCTCGACAGGGAGAGAGACCCAGTACTTC.

This rearrangement joins TRBV6-5 to TRBJ2-3, with 9 bases fitting TRBD2. Germline-derived CDR1 and CDR2 are MNHEY and SVGAGI. The V gene end was trimmed by 10 bases and the J gene end by 2 bases; junction bases not matched to a gene: 7. The CDR3 covers 14 residues. CDR3 residues: CATRWTSDTDTQYF. The CDR3 nucleotides read TGTGCCACACGGTGGACTAGCGACACAGATACGCAGTATTTT.

This chain links TRBV6-5 with TRBJ2-3; TRBD1 might be the D (6 bases). V lost 0 bases to trimming and J lost 6 bases, with 13 bases between them. Germline V gene lookup returns CDR1 MNHEY and CDR2 SVGAGI. The CDR3 totals 15 residues. The CDR3 DNA sequence: TGTGCCAGCAGTTACTCCGGACAGAAAACGGATACGCAGTATTTT. It yields the protein CASSYSGQKTDTQYF.

CDR3 nucleotide sequence: TGCGCCAGCAGCCAAGGACACCACGACTATGGCTACACCTTC. Encoded protein: CASSQGHHDYGYTF. The chain has TRBV4-3 and TRBJ1-2; D gene ambiguous. Trimming cost V 1 base and J 3 bases, with 9 bases left between them. Germline values: CDR1 LGHNA, CDR2 YSLEER. The length of the CDR3 is 14 residues.

The CDR3 region is CASSTGQGRGEPQHF. CDR3 DNA sequence: TGTGCCAGCAGCACGGGACAGGGTAGGGGAGAGCCCCAGCATTTT. The genes are TRBV5-6 and TRBJ1-5, with 9 bases matching TRBD1. The CDR3 consists of 15 residues. Germline V gives CDR1 SGHDT, CDR2 YYEEEE. V dropped 4 bases and J dropped 8; count of bases not matched to a gene: 10.

A few counts support this clone. V usage is TRBV30 and J usage is TRBJ2-7; D might be TRBD1 (5 bases). The CDR3 has 12 amino acids. CDR1 is GTSNPN, CDR2 SVGIG, per germline (reference sequence). V shed 5 bases and J shed 3 bases, with 11 bases lying between them. CDR3 nucleotides: TGTGCCTGGGGCGGCGGACACTACGAGCAGTACTTC. Protein product: CAWGGGHYEQYF.